This record concerns one TCR beta chain sequence. Its antigen is not known. V gave up 4 bases and J gave up 3 bases, with 16 bases separating them. The CDR3 spans 15 residues. CDR1 and CDR2 from the germline V gene are LGHDT and YNNKEL (reference sequence). Molecular-barcoded quantitative 5'-RACE produced these TCR beta libraries. Each CDR3 protein gets one entry after TCRdb re-called the 5' RACE reads with MiXCR. Found here are around 770,000 distinct CDR3 sequences, approximately 12% of them singletons; the top ten hold 0.51%. This entry comes from a study of CD8 T cells in ankylosing spondylitis. Study results and limitations: A motif of 7 or 8 highly homologous TCR beta variants was seen as apparently characteristic of ankylosing spondylitis blood. Before this, some motif variants had been reported in reactive arthritis synovial fluid and blood. Reports say disease-linked clones showed up significantly more in matched ankylosing spondylitis synovial fluid.

The gene calls are TRBV3-1 and TRBJ2-7; D is uncertain. The sample comprised blood, either unsorted or a sorted T cell fraction (not recorded which). The TCR originated in a male donor with ankylosing spondylitis. The CDR3 loop is CASSRPGEVFYEQYF. CDR3 DNA sequence: TGTGCCAGCAGCCGCCCCGGCGAGGTTTTCTACGAGCAGTACTTC.